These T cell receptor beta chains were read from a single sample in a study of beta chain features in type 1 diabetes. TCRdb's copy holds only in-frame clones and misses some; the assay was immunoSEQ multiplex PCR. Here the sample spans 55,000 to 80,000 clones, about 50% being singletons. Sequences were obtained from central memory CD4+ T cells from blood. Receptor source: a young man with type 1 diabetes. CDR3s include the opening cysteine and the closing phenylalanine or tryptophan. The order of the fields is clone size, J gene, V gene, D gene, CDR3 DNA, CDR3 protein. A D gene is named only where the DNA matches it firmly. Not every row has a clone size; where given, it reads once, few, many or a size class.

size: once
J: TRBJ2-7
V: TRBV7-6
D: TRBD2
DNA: TGTGCCAGCAGCTCCCGGGATAGCGGGACCTACGAGCAGTACTTC
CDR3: CASSSRDSGTYEQYF

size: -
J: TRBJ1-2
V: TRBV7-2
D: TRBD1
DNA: TGTGCCAGCAGCTTATCCGGGACAGGGGGCGGCTATGGCTACACCTTC
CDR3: CASSLSGTGGGYGYTF

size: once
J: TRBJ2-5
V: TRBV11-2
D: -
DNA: TGTGCCAGCAGCTTGAGCTACCAAGAGACCCAGTACTTC
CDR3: CASSLSYQETQYF

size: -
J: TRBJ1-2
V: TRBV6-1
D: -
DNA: TGTGCCAGCAGTGAAGCACGGGGGGCGCGAAATTATGGCTACACCTTC
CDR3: CASSEARGARNYGYTF

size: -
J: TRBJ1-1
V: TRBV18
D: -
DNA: TGTGCCAGCTCACCCCAAAGCAGGGCGATCGAGGCTTTCTTT
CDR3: CASSPQSRAIEAFF

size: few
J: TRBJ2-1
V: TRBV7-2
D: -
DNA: TGTGCCAGCAGCTCAGTCCGGGTTGAGCAGTTCTTC
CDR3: CASSSVRVEQFF

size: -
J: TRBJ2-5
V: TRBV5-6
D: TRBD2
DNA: TGTGCCAGCAGCTTGGCCAGGGTACTAGCGGATGAAGAGACCCAGTACTTC
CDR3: CASSLARVLADEETQYF

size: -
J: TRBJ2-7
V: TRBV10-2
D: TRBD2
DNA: TGCGCCAGCAGAGACACTAGCGGGAGAAGCTCCTACGAGCAGTACTTC
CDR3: CASRDTSGRSSYEQYF

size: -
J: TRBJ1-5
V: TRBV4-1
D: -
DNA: TGCGCCAGCAGCCAAGATGGAGTCATAGCCCAGCATTTT
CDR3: CASSQDGVIAQHF

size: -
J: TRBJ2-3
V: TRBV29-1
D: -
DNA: TGCAGCGTTGGCGGTAGCCCTGGGCGGGTAGATACGCAGTATTTT
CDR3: CSVGGSPGRVDTQYF

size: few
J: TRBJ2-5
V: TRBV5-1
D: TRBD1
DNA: TGCGCCAGCACCCGGGACAGGGGGCTCGAGACCCAGTACTTC
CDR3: CASTRDRGLETQYF

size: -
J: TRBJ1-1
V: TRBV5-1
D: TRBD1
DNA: TGCGCCAGCAGCTTCCGGACAGGCACGAACACTGAAGCTTTCTTT
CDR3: CASSFRTGTNTEAFF

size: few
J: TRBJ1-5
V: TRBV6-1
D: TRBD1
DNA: TGTGCCAGTTCCGGGACAGGGTTTAGTCAGCCCCAGCATTTT
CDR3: CASSGTGFSQPQHF